This is a list of T cell receptor beta chains from one sample in a study of cytomegalovirus exposure and HLA in healthy donors. The assay was immunoSEQ multiplex PCR, and TCRdb's table has in-frame clones only and misses some. The data contain some 190,000 clones, roughly 77% of them singletons. The sequenced material came from PBMCs. The receptors stem from a man aged 40-50 years in good health and CMV-seropositive. Both conserved end residues are part of each CDR3. Each record gives: CDR3 length, V gene, clone size, J gene, D gene, CDR3 protein, CDR3 DNA. A D gene is named only where the DNA matches it firmly. For some rows the clone size is stated as once, few or many, or as a class when expanded; others skip it.

16	TRBV11-2	.	TRBJ2-5	.	CASSLRSGRAQETQYF	TGTGCCAGCAGCTTACGATCGGGCAGGGCTCAAGAGACCCAGTACTTC
14	TRBV6-5	.	TRBJ1-2	.	CASSYGRGNYGYTF	TGTGCCAGCAGTTACGGCCGGGGTAACTATGGCTACACCTTC
12	TRBV5-4	few	TRBJ2-7	.	CASSRTVGEQYF	TGTGCCAGCAGCCGGACAGTTGGCGAGCAGTACTTC
15	TRBV6-1	.	TRBJ1-1	TRBD1	CASRGTGGSYTEAFF	TGTGCCAGCAGGGGGACAGGGGGCAGTTACACTGAAGCTTTCTTT
13	TRBV7-9	.	TRBJ2-7	.	CSGQVGVSYEQYF	TGTTCCGGCCAAGTAGGGGTGAGCTACGAGCAGTACTTC
16	TRBV19	once	TRBJ2-4	TRBD2	CASSIGLAGGKNIQYF	TGTGCCAGTAGTATAGGACTAGCGGGGGGTAAAAACATTCAGTACTTC
12	TRBV29-1	.	TRBJ2-7	TRBD2	CSVLAGAYEQYF	TGCAGCGTTTTAGCGGGAGCCTACGAGCAGTACTTC
13	TRBV15	.	TRBJ1-5	TRBD1	CASARDRSQPQHF	TGTGCCTCCGCCCGGGACAGGAGTCAGCCCCAGCATTTT
13	TRBV13	once	TRBJ2-7	.	CASSTYENYEQYF	TGTGCCAGCAGCACATATGAAAACTACGAGCAGTACTTC
13	TRBV5-4	.	TRBJ2-7	TRBD1	CASSMTGAYEQYF	TGTGCCAGCAGCATGACAGGGGCCTACGAGCAGTACTTC
14	TRBV27	.	TRBJ2-7	TRBD2	CATTSGNGWGEQYF	TGTGCCACCACTAGCGGGAACGGGTGGGGCGAGCAGTACTTC
15	TRBV29-1	few	TRBJ2-1	TRBD2	CSVGGSGGQTNEQFF	TGCAGCGTGGGGGGTAGCGGGGGGCAGACCAATGAGCAGTTCTTC
14	TRBV13	.	TRBJ1-1	.	CASSLAGGNTEAFF	TGTGCCAGCAGCTTGGCAGGAGGGAACACTGAAGCTTTCTTT
16	TRBV5-1	.	TRBJ2-7	.	CASSLEVSGRSYEQYF	TGCGCCAGCAGCTTGGAAGTGAGTGGCAGGTCCTACGAGCAGTACTTC
15	TRBV18	.	TRBJ1-2	.	CASSPRWTELYGYTF	TGTGCCAGCTCACCACGCTGGACAGAGCTATATGGCTACACCTTC
16	TRBV5-1	.	TRBJ2-1	.	CASSLGGSGGYNEQFF	TGCGCCAGCAGCTTGGGTGGTAGCGGAGGCTACAATGAGCAGTTCTTC
17	TRBV10-3	.	TRBJ2-1	TRBD2	CAISGTSGGAAYNEQFF	TGTGCCATCAGTGGTACTAGCGGGGGGGCGGCCTACAATGAGCAGTTCTTC
15	TRBV29-1	.	TRBJ2-1	TRBD2	CSVEVGTSADNEQFF	TGCAGCGTTGAAGTCGGGACTAGCGCTGACAATGAGCAGTTCTTC
15	TRBV28	.	TRBJ1-2	.	CASSPRDRPWYGYTF	TGTGCCAGCAGTCCCCGAGACAGGCCGTGGTACGGCTACACCTTC
15	TRBV11-2	.	TRBJ2-3	.	CASSPSGQPTDTQYF	TGTGCCAGCAGCCCCAGCGGGCAACCCACAGATACGCAGTATTTT
12	TRBV7-9	.	TRBJ2-1	TRBD2	CASSRDYNEQFF	TGTGCCAGCAGCCGGGACTATAATGAGCAGTTCTTC
14	TRBV7-8	.	TRBJ2-7	TRBD1	CASSSGTGVGEQYF	TGTGCCAGCAGTTCCGGGACAGGGGTCGGAGAGCAGTACTTC
12	TRBV7-2	.	TRBJ1-1	TRBD1	CASSRDRSGAFF	TGTGCCAGCAGTCGGGACAGATCTGGGGCTTTCTTT
14	TRBV7-2	.	TRBJ2-3	.	CASSPRTLTDTQYF	TGTGCCAGCAGCCCCAGGACTCTGACAGATACGCAGTATTTT
14	TRBV6-5	.	TRBJ2-7	.	CASTPGHHTHEQYF	TGTGCCAGCACCCCGGGACATCACACGCACGAGCAGTACTTC
14	TRBV9	.	TRBJ2-7	TRBD1	CASSVGQGAYEQYF	TGTGCCAGCAGCGTAGGACAGGGGGCCTACGAGCAGTACTTC
15	TRBV5-5	.	TRBJ1-2	.	CASSPEWGVNYGYTF	TGTGCCAGCAGCCCCGAGTGGGGGGTTAACTATGGCTACACCTTC
13	TRBV27	once	TRBJ2-7	TRBD2	CASSTRGFHEQYF	TGTGCCAGTTCTACGCGGGGGTTCCACGAGCAGTACTTC
14	TRBV18	.	TRBJ2-7	TRBD2	CASSREGPSYEQYF	TGTGCCAGCTCTCGGGAGGGCCCCTCCTACGAGCAGTACTTC
13	TRBV6-5	.	TRBJ2-7	TRBD1	CASSYDREHEQYF	TGTGCCAGCAGTTACGACAGGGAGCACGAGCAGTACTTC
13	TRBV7-3	.	TRBJ1-2	.	CASSLGQGYGYTF	TGTGCCAGCAGCTTAGGGCAGGGCTATGGCTACACCTTC
14	TRBV11-2	.	TRBJ2-7	.	CASSLDRQGYEQYF	TGTGCCAGCAGCTTAGATCGGCAGGGCTACGAGCAGTACTTC
15	TRBV5-4	.	TRBJ1-5	.	CASTRGGGGNQPQHF	TGTGCCAGCACCCGTGGCGGGGGCGGCAATCAGCCCCAGCATTTT
17	TRBV6-1	.	TRBJ2-3	.	CASSEISGGKRTDTQYF	TGTGCCAGCAGTGAAATTTCGGGGGGCAAGCGCACAGATACGCAGTATTTT
19	TRBV7-9	.	TRBJ2-7	TRBD2	CSSSLAPSLESGRANEQYF	TGTTCCAGCAGCTTAGCTCCCTCTCTAGAAAGCGGGAGGGCAAACGAGCAGTACTTC
15	TRBV4-1	few	TRBJ2-2	.	CASSQVGGAGGELFF	TGCGCCAGCAGCCAAGTCGGCGGGGCGGGCGGGGAGCTGTTTTTT
16	TRBV11-3	.	TRBJ2-2	.	CASSLTGTPNTGELFF	TGTGCCAGCAGCCTGACCGGGACACCGAACACCGGGGAGCTGTTTTTT
11	TRBV20-1	.	TRBJ1-4	TRBD1	CRGGSGGRLFF	TGCAGAGGGGGGTCAGGGGGTCGGCTGTTTTTT
13	TRBV6-5	.	TRBJ2-7	TRBD2	CATMGRATYEQYF	TGTGCCACCATGGGGAGGGCGACCTACGAGCAGTACTTC
16	TRBV19	once	TRBJ2-6	.	CASSMAFPGGANVLTF	TGTGCCAGTAGTATGGCCTTCCCGGGGGGGGCCAACGTCCTGACTTTC
14	TRBV6-5	.	TRBJ1-1	.	CASWLGDYGTEAFF	TGTGCCAGCTGGCTGGGAGATTACGGCACTGAAGCTTTCTTT
12	TRBV10-2	.	TRBJ2-1	TRBD2	CASQRESDEQFF	TGCGCCAGCCAGCGGGAATCCGATGAGCAGTTCTTC
16	TRBV10-3	.	TRBJ1-4	TRBD1	CAISEPGQGAGEKLFF	TGTGCCATCAGTGAACCGGGACAGGGGGCCGGTGAAAAACTGTTTTTT
16	TRBV12-5	.	TRBJ1-4	.	CASGLGQAVTNEKLFF	TGTGCTAGTGGTTTGGGACAGGCGGTCACTAATGAAAAACTGTTTTTT
18	TRBV18	.	TRBJ2-2	.	CASSPSPWRSRGTGELFF	TGTGCCAGCTCACCATCGCCTTGGAGGTCCCGGGGGACCGGGGAGCTGTTTTTT
14	TRBV15	few	TRBJ2-5	.	CATSNPHHQETQYF	TGTGCCACCAGCAATCCACATCACCAAGAGACCCAGTACTTC
17	TRBV19	.	TRBJ2-3	TRBD2	CASSRGGDGRASDTQYF	TGTGCCAGTAGTAGGGGGGGCGACGGGAGGGCCTCAGATACGCAGTATTTT
15	TRBV4-1	once	TRBJ1-4	.	CASSPGTGETEKLFF	TGCGCCAGCAGCCCCGGGACGGGAGAGACTGAAAAACTGTTTTTT
16	TRBV7-9	once	TRBJ2-3	.	CASSPIWSGSTDTQYF	TGTGCCAGCAGCCCTATCTGGAGTGGGTCCACAGATACGCAGTATTTT
14	TRBV5-1	.	TRBJ2-1	TRBD1	CASGNGQGANEQFF	TGCGCCAGCGGAAACGGACAGGGGGCAAATGAGCAGTTCTTC
17	TRBV2	.	TRBJ2-1	TRBD2	CASSLTSGGALRNEQFF	TGTGCCAGCAGTCTAACTAGCGGGGGGGCTTTGCGGAATGAGCAGTTCTTC
14	TRBV6-5	.	TRBJ2-5	.	CASSKDTYQETQYF	TGTGCCAGCAGTAAAGACACGTACCAAGAGACCCAGTACTTC
17	TRBV4-2	.	TRBJ2-3	TRBD2	CASSHLLAGGSTDTQYF	TGTGCCAGCAGCCACTTACTAGCGGGGGGAAGCACAGATACGCAGTATTTT
18	TRBV4-1	.	TRBJ2-1	.	CASSQERRRDSIYNEQFF	TGCGCCAGCAGCCAAGAGAGGCGGAGGGACAGTATATACAATGAGCAGTTCTTC
13	TRBV2	many	TRBJ1-3	.	CASSAGVGNTIYF	TGTGCCAGCAGTGCGGGGGTAGGAAACACCATATATTTT
14	TRBV6-1	.	TRBJ2-1	TRBD2	CATTGTNAYNEQFF	TGTGCCACCACCGGGACTAACGCCTACAATGAGCAGTTCTTC
14	TRBV6-5	.	TRBJ2-7	.	CASMRDSWLSEQYF	TGTGCCAGCATGCGGGACTCCTGGCTCTCAGAGCAGTACTTC
13	TRBV19	.	TRBJ2-3	.	CASSIYTTDTQYF	TGTGCCAGTAGTATTTACACCACAGATACGCAGTATTTT
14	TRBV5-1	.	TRBJ1-1	.	CASSPAVGAAEAFF	TGCGCCAGCAGCCCGGCGGTGGGGGCGGCTGAAGCTTTCTTT